This passage covers 14 T cell receptor beta chains from one sample sequenced in a study of OX40 agonist ivuxolimab in advanced cancers. Profiled with immunoSEQ multiplex PCR; TCRdb holds only in-frame clones, not every one. The sample has tens of thousands of clones, about 93% seen once. Source: CD4+ or CD8+ T cells sorted from blood, taken in a trial of the OX40 agonist ivuxolimab. All receptors come from an adult with an advanced solid tumor such as melanoma, head and neck, liver or kidney cancer.

This chain connects TRBV19 to TRBJ2-7; the D gene is possibly TRBD1 (5 bases). Per germline, CDR1 LNHDA and CDR2 SQIVND (reference sequence). Between the trimmed V and J ends, which lost 8 bases and 0 bases, there was a span of 8 bases. CDR3 length equals 12 residues. CDR3 region: CASGAPSYEQYF. The CDR3 region has the DNA TGTGCCAGTGGGGCGCCCTCCTACGAGCAGTACTTC. Using reference TRBV19 and TRBJ2-7 for the parts outside the CDR3, the full variable domain is DGGITQSPKYLFRKEGQNVTLSCEQNLNHDAMYWYRQDPGQGLRLIYYSQIVNDFQKGDIAEGYSVSREKKESFPLTVTSAQKNPTAFYLCASGAPSYEQYFGPGTRLTVT.

J is TRBJ2-5 and V is TRBV5-4, with TRBD2 identical over 9 bases. Germline values: CDR1 SGHNT, CDR2 YYREEE (reference sequence). This CDR3 has 17 amino acids. V shed 0 bases, J shed 0 bases, and the junction held 6 bases outside the gene matches. Here the CDR3 reads CASSLGGERGDQETQYF. In nucleotides, the CDR3 is TGTGCCAGCAGCTTGGGGGGCGAGCGGGGGGACCAAGAGACCCAGTACTTC.

The J gene is TRBJ2-7, the V gene TRBV28, with 9 bases fitting TRBD1. The CDR3 has 16 residues. From germline, CDR1 is MDHEN and CDR2 SYDVKM. V lost 5 bases, J lost 0 bases, and 8 bases stayed unmatched. CDR3 nucleotides: TGTGCCAGCAGTCTCACAACGACAGGGGGCTCCTACGAGCAGTACTTC. Its protein is CASSLTTTGGSYEQYF.

A single count supports this clone. V and J are TRBV9 and TRBJ2-1, with 8 positions matching TRBD1. The CDR3 spans 16 residues. With V trimmed by 0 bases and J by 2 bases, 4 bases remained unmatched. CDR1 SGDLS and CDR2 YYNGEE come from the germline V gene. The CDR3 spells CASSVGSGGAYNEQFF. The DNA of the CDR3 is TGTGCCAGCAGCGTAGGGTCAGGGGGCGCCTACAATGAGCAGTTCTTC.

V gene TRBV6-5 combines with J gene TRBJ1-4; D not resolved. The CDR3 length is 14 residues. Looked up from germline, CDR1 is MNHEY and CDR2 is SVGAGI. The V end was cut by 5 bases, the J end by 7 bases, with 14 bases between. The CDR3 loop is CASSHAGGLEKLFF. The CDR3 nucleotides are TGTGCCAGCAGTCACGCCGGAGGGCTTGAAAAACTGTTTTTT.

This chain joins TRBV27 and TRBJ2-2; no definite D call. Germline lookup yields CDR1 MNHEY and CDR2 SMNVEV (reference sequence). The CDR3 has 15 amino acids. V was pared by 4 bases and J by 1 base, with 10 bases between. CDR3 coding DNA: TGTGCCAGCAGTTACTCGATCCAGAACACCGGGGAGCTGTTTTTT. It specifies CASSYSIQNTGELFF.

As DNA, the CDR3 is TGTGCCAGTAGTATAGACGGACAGGCTAACACCTTC. Translation: CASSIDGQANTF. The chain couples TRBV19 to TRBJ1-2; 7 bases line up with TRBD1. V lost 0 bases to trimming and J lost 12 bases; unmatched junction nucleotides: 4. CDR3 length equals 12 residues. CDR1 LNHDA and CDR2 SQIVND come from the germline V gene (reference sequence).

The CDR3, as DNA: TGTGCCAGCAGTCCTCCCGACAGGGCTGGAAACACCATATATTTT. Translated, it gives CASSPPDRAGNTIYF. This rearrangement joins TRBV28 to TRBJ1-3, with TRBD1 matching over 7 bases. Looked up from germline, CDR1 is MDHEN and CDR2 is SYDVKM. With V trimmed by 5 bases and J by 2 bases, 6 bases remained unmatched. The CDR3 loop spans 15 amino acids.

The chain links TRBV19 to TRBJ2-1, with a tentative D call TRBD2 (6 bases). Germline lookup yields CDR1 LNHDA and CDR2 SQIVND (reference sequence). The ends were cut back, 3 bases at V and 8 bases at J, with 11 bases in the middle. This CDR3 comprises 13 residues. CDR3 protein: CASSMWDLDEQFF. In DNA, the CDR3 is TGTGCCAGTAGTATGTGGGACTTGGATGAGCAGTTCTTC.

V gene TRBV7-2 combines with J gene TRBJ2-7, with TRBD1 as a possible D gene (6 bases). There are 15 residues in the CDR3. Germline V gene lookup returns CDR1 SGHTA and CDR2 FQGNSA. V was clipped by 1 base and J by 5 bases, with 15 bases between them. For the CDR3, the DNA is TGTGCCAGCAGCTTAGGGGCTAGCCGGGACAACGAGCAGTACTTC. Translating gives CASSLGASRDNEQYF.

The rearrangement joins TRBV9 to TRBJ1-4; possibly TRBD1 for D (5 bases). Trimming pared 3 bases from V and 0 bases from J, leaving 9 bases between. In germline, CDR1 is SGDLS, CDR2 YYNGEE. The CDR3 totals 15 residues. Here the CDR3 DNA reads TGTGCCAGCAGCGGCCAGACAGCAACTAATGAAAAACTGTTTTTT. This codes for CASSGQTATNEKLFF.

This clone was seen a single time. The chain uses TRBV6-4 and TRBJ2-1; D is perhaps TRBD1 (6 bases). V shed 3 bases and J shed 7 bases, with 16 bases lying between them. The CDR3 runs 15 residues. The germline CDR1 and CDR2 sequences are MRHNA and SNTAGT. CDR3 region: CASSDENRDPNEQFF. CDR3 DNA: TGTGCCAGCAGTGATGAGAACAGGGATCCAAATGAGCAGTTCTTC.

The V call is TRBV4-3, the J call TRBJ2-5; 7 bases are a match to TRBD2. The CDR3 has 14 residues. With V trimmed by 1 base and J by 5 bases, 4 bases remained unmatched. The germline V gene encodes CDR1 LGHNA and CDR2 YSLEER. Here the CDR3 reads CASSQVAGDETQYF. In DNA form, the CDR3 reads TGCGCCAGCAGCCAAGTGGCGGGGGACGAGACCCAGTACTTC.

The chain links TRBV18 to TRBJ1-2; the D is unclear. The germline V and J ends were trimmed by 5 bases and 0 bases, with 7 bases remaining between them. Germline loops: CDR1 KGHSH, CDR2 LQKENI. The CDR3 is made up of 13 amino acids. The CDR3 region has the DNA TGTGCCAGCTCAGAAGGACCTAACTATGGCTACACCTTC. Its translation is CASSEGPNYGYTF.